This T cell receptor (beta chain) was profiled in a study of T-cell memory formation after mild COVID-19. Study context: Largely, the TCR clusters proved donor specific. The study, taken as a whole, reports: What remained unconfirmed was the SARS-CoV-2 specificity of second-wave clones peaking on day 37.

Looked up from germline, CDR1 is SGHRS and CDR2 is YFSETQ. Trimming removed 3 bases at V and 10 bases at J, with 17 bases between. CDR3 size: 15 residues. 5'RACE primed at constant segments yielded TCR alpha and TCR beta cDNA libraries bearing sample barcodes and UMIs. Via MiXCR, TCRdb re-called the 5' RACE reads, giving one row per CDR3 protein. The table shows approximately 200,000 distinct CDR3 sequences, with under 20% occurring only once. Comment on this clonotype: Antigen: not known.

The chain combines TRBV5-1 with TRBJ1-6; D unclear. Sequenced material: PBMCs or a T cell subset sorted from them (not recorded which). The origin of this receptor is an adult woman who had mild COVID-19 (a few samples of this study predate the infection). Cell type and time point are not known. The CDR3 region is CASSSLGSEGSPLHF. CDR3 nucleotides: TGCGCCAGCAGCTCCTTGGGATCCGAAGGATCACCCCTCCACTTT.